The clone carrying this T cell receptor beta chain was counted a few times. Its antigen is unidentified. The CDR3 totals 16 residues. Germline values: CDR1 SGHVS, CDR2 FQNEAQ. V was pared by 4 bases and J by 11 bases, with 11 bases of the junction left unmatched. This sample stems from a study of beta chain features in type 1 diabetes. On the study more broadly: No age, gender or cell yield differences were seen between patients and healthy donors.

Every bit of the isolated RNA underwent reverse transcription, so sequencing read expressed TCRB transcripts. Only in-frame clones appear in the TCRdb table, and some are missing; sequencing was by immunoSEQ multiplex PCR. The sample has 300,000 or so clones, less than 15% seen once. Heparinised blood was drawn once per donor, averaging about 100 mL. Study observations and caveats: Moderate but significant shortening of TCRB CDR3s was recorded in all four CD4+ subsets from Type 1 diabetes patients. Equally in patients and controls, shorter templates might have been favored by PCR.

The TCR originated in a woman under 30 with type 1 diabetes. The source material was naive CD4+ T cells from blood. V usage is TRBV7-8 and J usage is TRBJ2-1, with TRBD2 identical over 13 bases. The CDR3 is CASSSLAGGPSRKQFF. The CDR3 nucleotides are TGTGCCAGCAGCTCACTAGCGGGAGGGCCTTCACGCAAGCAGTTCTTC.